The clone carrying this T cell receptor (beta chain) was detected once. The antigen is not known. Profiled with immunoSEQ multiplex PCR; TCRdb holds only in-frame clones, not every one. The sample lists under 150,000 clones, approximately 90% seen once, with about 0.18% in the top ten. CDR1 MNHEY and CDR2 SMNVEV come from the germline V gene (reference sequence). The V gene end was trimmed by 0 bases and the J gene end by 7 bases; junction bases not matched to a gene: 9. The CDR3 has 16 amino acids. This record comes from a study of graft-versus-host responses after intestinal transplantation. As for the study in general: Recipients were all induced with anti-thymocyte globulin, then given tacrolimus and steroids for around 3 years. Regarding the study as a whole: Among recipient marrow samples, GvH clones were found; some appeared first in ileum or blood.

V is TRBV27 and J is TRBJ2-1; 7 bases agree with TRBD2. The sequence was obtained from a human donor who received an intestinal transplant. The source was unstimulated CD4+ T cells sorted from spleen or lymph node cells, collected before intestinal transplant. CDR3 sequence: CASSLSGGFFRNEQFF. The DNA of the CDR3 is TGTGCCAGCAGTTTATCGGGGGGGTTTTTTAGGAATGAGCAGTTCTTC.